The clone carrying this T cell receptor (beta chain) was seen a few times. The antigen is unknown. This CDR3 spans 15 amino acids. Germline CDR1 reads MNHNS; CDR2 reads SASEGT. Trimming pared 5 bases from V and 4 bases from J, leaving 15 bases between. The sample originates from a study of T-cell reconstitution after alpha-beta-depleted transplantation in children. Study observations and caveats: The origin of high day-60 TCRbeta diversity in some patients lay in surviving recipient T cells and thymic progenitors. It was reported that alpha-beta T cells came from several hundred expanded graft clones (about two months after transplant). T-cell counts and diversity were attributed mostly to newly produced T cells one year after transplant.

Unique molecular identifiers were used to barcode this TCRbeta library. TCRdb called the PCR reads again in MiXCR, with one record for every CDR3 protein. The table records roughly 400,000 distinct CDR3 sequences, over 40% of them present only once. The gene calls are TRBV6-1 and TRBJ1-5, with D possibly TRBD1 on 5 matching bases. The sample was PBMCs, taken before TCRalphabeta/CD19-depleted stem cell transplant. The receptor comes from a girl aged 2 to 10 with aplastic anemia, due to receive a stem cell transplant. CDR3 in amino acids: CASSPPGVANQPQHF. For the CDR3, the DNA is TGTGCCAGCAGTCCTCCGGGGGTTGCTAATCAGCCCCAGCATTTT.